The sequence of this T cell receptor (beta chain) was determined in a study of cytomegalovirus exposure and HLA in healthy donors. Study background: An early data release held 70 million to 90 million unique TCRs from HLA-typed donors. Findings and limits, study-wide: The majority of CMV-associated TCR beta chains were reported as apparently HLA-restricted in a later analysis. Later work showed greater clonal expansion in HLA-associated TCR beta chains than in equally common others.

As for this clone: The antigen remains undetermined. Other nucleotide sequences in the sample specify the same CDR3.

PCR amplification relied on 60 Vbeta primers (plus 13 Jbeta primers). The repertoire was sequenced with immunoSEQ multiplex PCR; TCRdb's copy has only in-frame clones and lacks some. The sample shows roughly 200,000 clones, roughly 79% of them seen only once. V was cut by 0 bases and J by 1 base, with 7 bases left in between. The CDR3 length is 14 residues. Germline CDR1 is LNHNV and CDR2 is YYDKDF (reference sequence). This clonotype originated in a young man in good health and CMV-seronegative. The specimen sequenced was PBMCs. The rearrangement links TRBV15 to TRBJ2-7; D gene ambiguous. The CDR3 here is CATSREGGSYEQYF. The DNA of the CDR3 is TGTGCCACCAGCAGAGAAGGCGGTTCCTACGAGCAGTACTTC.